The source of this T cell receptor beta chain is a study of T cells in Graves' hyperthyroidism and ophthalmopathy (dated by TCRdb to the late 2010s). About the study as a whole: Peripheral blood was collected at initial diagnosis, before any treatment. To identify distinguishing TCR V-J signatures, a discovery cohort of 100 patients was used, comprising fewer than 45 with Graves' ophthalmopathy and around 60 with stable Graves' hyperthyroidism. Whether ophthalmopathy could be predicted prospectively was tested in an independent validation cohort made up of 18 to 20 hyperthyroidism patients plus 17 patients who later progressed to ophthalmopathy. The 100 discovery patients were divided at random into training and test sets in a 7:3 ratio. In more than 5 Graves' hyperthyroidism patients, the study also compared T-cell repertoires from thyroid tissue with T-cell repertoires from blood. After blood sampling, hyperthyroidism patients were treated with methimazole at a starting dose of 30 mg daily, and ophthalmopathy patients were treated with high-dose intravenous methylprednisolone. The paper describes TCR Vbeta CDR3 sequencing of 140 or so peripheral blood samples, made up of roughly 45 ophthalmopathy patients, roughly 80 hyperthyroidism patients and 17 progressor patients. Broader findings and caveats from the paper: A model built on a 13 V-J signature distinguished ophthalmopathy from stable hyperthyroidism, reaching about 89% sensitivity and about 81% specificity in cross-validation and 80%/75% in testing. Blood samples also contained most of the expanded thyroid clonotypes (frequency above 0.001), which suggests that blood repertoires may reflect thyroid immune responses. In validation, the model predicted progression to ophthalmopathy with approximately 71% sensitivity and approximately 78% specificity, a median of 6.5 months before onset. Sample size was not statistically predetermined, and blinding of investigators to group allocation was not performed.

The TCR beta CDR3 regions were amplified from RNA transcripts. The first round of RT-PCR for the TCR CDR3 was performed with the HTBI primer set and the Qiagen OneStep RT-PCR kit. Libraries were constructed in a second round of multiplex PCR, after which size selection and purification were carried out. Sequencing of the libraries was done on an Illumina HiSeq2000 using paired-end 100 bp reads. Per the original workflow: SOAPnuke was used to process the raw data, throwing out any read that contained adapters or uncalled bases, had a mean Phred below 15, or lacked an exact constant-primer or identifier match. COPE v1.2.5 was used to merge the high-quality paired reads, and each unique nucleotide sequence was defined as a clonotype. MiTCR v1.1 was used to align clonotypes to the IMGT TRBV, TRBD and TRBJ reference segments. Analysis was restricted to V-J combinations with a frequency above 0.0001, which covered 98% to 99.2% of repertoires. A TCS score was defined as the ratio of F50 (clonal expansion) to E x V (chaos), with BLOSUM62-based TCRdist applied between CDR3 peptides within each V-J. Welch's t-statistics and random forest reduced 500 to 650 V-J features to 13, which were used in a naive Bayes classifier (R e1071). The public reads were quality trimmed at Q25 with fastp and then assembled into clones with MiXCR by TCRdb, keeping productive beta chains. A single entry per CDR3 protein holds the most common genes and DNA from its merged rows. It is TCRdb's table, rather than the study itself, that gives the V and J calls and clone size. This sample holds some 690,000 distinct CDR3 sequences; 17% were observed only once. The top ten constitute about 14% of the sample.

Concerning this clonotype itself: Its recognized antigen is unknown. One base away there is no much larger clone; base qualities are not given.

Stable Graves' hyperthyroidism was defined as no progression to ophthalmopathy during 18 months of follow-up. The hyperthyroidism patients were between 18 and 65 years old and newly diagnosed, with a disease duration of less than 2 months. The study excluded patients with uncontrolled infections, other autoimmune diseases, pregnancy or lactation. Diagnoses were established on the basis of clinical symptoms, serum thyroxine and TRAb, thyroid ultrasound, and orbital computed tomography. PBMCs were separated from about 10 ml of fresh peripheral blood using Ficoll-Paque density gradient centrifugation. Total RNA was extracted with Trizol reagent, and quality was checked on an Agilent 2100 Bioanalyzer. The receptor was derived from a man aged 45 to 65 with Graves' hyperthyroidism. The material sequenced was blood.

The CDR3 protein is CASSYSDRGRPEAFF. In nucleotides, the sequence is TGTGCCAGCAGTTACTCGGACAGGGGGCGGCCTGAAGCTTTCTTT. The chain employs TRBV6-5 and TRBJ1-1; 11 bases in the middle match TRBD1. Trimming accounts for 0 bases at V and 6 bases at J, while the number of junction bases matched to no gene is 3. The CDR3 goes from the cysteine to the phenylalanine over 15 residues. The read is trimmed to its CDR3 DNA, 45 bases read in frame from base 1. CDR1 and CDR2 are drawn from the germline V gene: MNHEY, SVGAGI.